A single sample is the source of the 21 T cell receptor beta chains below, sequenced in a study of T-cell reconstitution after alpha-beta-depleted transplantation in children. A TCRbeta library incorporating unique molecular identifiers was prepared. TCRdb ran MiXCR on the PCR reads and lists one entry per CDR3 protein. Of hundreds of thousands of distinct CDR3 sequences in the sample, around 13% were seen once. Sequenced material: PBMCs, mostly from graft donor cells, taken 360 days after TCRalphabeta/CD19-depleted stem cell transplant. These receptors came from a male patient younger than 18 who had a stem cell transplant for acute myeloid leukemia, so the T cells may come from the graft donor.

The genes are TRBV20-1 and TRBJ2-1; D is ambiguous. The V end was cut by 5 bases, the J end by 10 bases, with 6 bases between. CDR1 and CDR2 from the germline V gene are DFQATT and SNEGSKA (reference sequence). The CDR3 totals 9 residues. The CDR3 is CSASWEQFF. The CDR3 DNA reads TGCAGTGCTTCATGGGAGCAGTTCTTC.

This clonotype was seen more than once but under ten times. The chain recombines TRBV25-1 with TRBJ2-6; D perhaps matches TRBD2 (6 bases). In germline, CDR1 is MGHDK, CDR2 SYGVNS. The CDR3 contains 17 residues. The V end was cut by 1 base, the J end by 0 bases, with 10 bases between. The CDR3 DNA sequence: TGTGCCAGCAGTGAATGGGGACTGAACTCTGGGGCCAACGTCCTGACTTTC. This sequence encodes CASSEWGLNSGANVLTF.

This clonotype was observed many times. The chain employs TRBV2 and TRBJ2-7; D uncertain. The germline V and J ends were trimmed by 4 bases and 3 bases, with 10 bases remaining between them. The CDR3 is 13 amino acids. Germline CDR1 SNHLY, CDR2 FYNNEI. The CDR3 protein is CASSGEGLYEQYF. The CDR3 coding sequence is TGTGCCAGCAGTGGGGAAGGGCTCTACGAGCAGTACTTC. Filled out from reference TRBV2 and TRBJ2-7, the complete variable domain reads EPEVTQTPSHQVTQMGQEVILRCVPISNHLYFYWYRQILGQKVEFLVSFYNNEISEKSEIFDDQFSVERPDGSNFTLKIRSTKLEDSAMYFCASSGEGLYEQYFGPGTRLTVT.

This clonotype was picked up many times. This chain links TRBV28 with TRBJ2-7; possibly TRBD2 for D (6 bases). Germline CDR1 reads MDHEN; CDR2 reads SYDVKM. The CDR3 runs 13 residues. The germline V and J ends were trimmed by 10 bases and 2 bases, with 15 bases remaining between them. CDR3 region: CATRRGVTYEQYF. CDR3 DNA: TGTGCCACGAGGAGGGGCGTTACCTACGAGCAGTACTTC.

This clonotype was counted at least ten times. The chain recombines TRBV10-3 with TRBJ2-1; perhaps D is TRBD1 or TRBD2 (6 bases each). This CDR3 has 15 amino acids. Germline V gene sequence: CDR1 ENHRY, CDR2 SYGVKD. V dropped 4 bases and J dropped 7 bases, with 17 bases sitting between them. CDR3 DNA: TGTGCCATCAGTGCTTGGGGGGCGCAGGGTAATGAGCAGTTCTTC. Encoded protein: CAISAWGAQGNEQFF.

In this sample, this clonotype turned up a few times. V gene TRBV7-2 combines with J gene TRBJ2-7; weak D call: TRBD2 (5 bases). CDR1 SGHTA and CDR2 FQGNSA come from the germline V gene. The ends were cut back, 1 base at V and 3 bases at J, with 13 bases in the middle. The CDR3 has 15 amino acids. CDR3 sequence: CASSLEGGSVYEQYF. The DNA for the CDR3 is TGTGCCAGCAGCTTAGAAGGTGGTAGCGTCTACGAGCAGTACTTC.

V is TRBV5-1 and J is TRBJ2-3, with D maybe TRBD1 (6 bases). The CDR3 totals 18 residues. The germline V gene encodes CDR1 SGHRS and CDR2 YFSETQ. Trimming took off 1 base at V and 4 bases at J, with 22 bases between the two ends. CDR3 residues: CASSLFAGVVSHADTQYF. CDR3 sequence (DNA): TGCGCCAGCAGCTTGTTCGCAGGGGTTGTGTCCCACGCAGATACGCAGTATTTT.

This clonotype was detected only a few times. V is TRBV7-2 and J is TRBJ2-1; D ambiguous. V was trimmed by 5 bases and J by 5 bases, leaving 16 bases between them. The CDR3 runs 15 residues. Germline V gene sequence: CDR1 SGHTA, CDR2 FQGNSA. CDR3 protein: CASSETRTGNNEQFF. The CDR3 coding sequence is TGTGCCAGCAGCGAAACTCGGACCGGTAACAATGAGCAGTTCTTC.

This clonotype has just a few counts. V usage is TRBV12-3 or TRBV12-4 and J usage is TRBJ2-7; the match to TRBD2 covers 7 bases. CDR3 length: 15 residues. V was pared by 7 bases and J by 0 bases, with 9 bases of the junction left unmatched. CDR3 in amino acids: CASILGSGPSYEQYF. The DNA of the CDR3 is TGTGCCAGCATATTGGGTAGCGGGCCCTCCTACGAGCAGTACTTC.

The V gene is TRBV20-1, the J gene TRBJ2-1, with a weak D call TRBD1 (5 bases). Germline CDR1 reads DFQATT; CDR2 reads SNEGSKA (reference sequence). The CDR3 has 14 residues. V was cut by 7 bases and J by 5 bases, with 18 bases left in between. CDR3 residues: CSVDRGSLNNEQFF. Written as DNA, the CDR3 is TGCAGTGTTGATAGGGGCTCACTCAACAATGAGCAGTTCTTC.

As concerns this clonotype: At one boundary the junction diverges from the germline segment, which might be a read error. The chain carries TRBV30 and TRBJ2-4; D uncertain. In germline, CDR1 is GTSNPN, CDR2 SVGIG (reference sequence). The CDR3 length is 12 residues. The CDR3 loop is CAWTSAKNIQYF. The CDR3 DNA reads TGTGCTTGGACCAGTGCCAAAAACATTCAGTACTTC. Based on the CDR3 plus reference TRBV30 and TRBJ2-4, the full variable domain is SQTIHQWPATLVQPVGSPLSLECTVEGTSNPNLYWYRQAAGRGLQLLFYSVGIGQISSEVPQNLSASRPQDRQFILSSKKLLLSDSGFYLCAWTSAKNIQYFGAGTRLSVL.

The chain uses TRBV10-3 and TRBJ2-5; D is perhaps TRBD1 (6 bases). Germline-derived CDR1 and CDR2 are ENHRY and SYGVKD. This CDR3 is built from 14 residues. The V and J ends lost 4 bases and 7 bases respectively, with 16 bases between them. Here the CDR3 reads CAISGLDSLATQYF. The CDR3 DNA follows: TGTGCCATCAGTGGTTTGGACAGCCTTGCGACCCAGTACTTC.

There are a few counts of this clonotype. The V call is TRBV29-1, the J call TRBJ2-7; tentative D call: TRBD2 (6 bases). V dropped 7 bases and J dropped 1 base, with 23 bases sitting between them. Germline V gives CDR1 SQVTM, CDR2 ANQGSEA. The CDR3 runs 16 residues. The CDR3 DNA sequence: TGCAGCGCAAATACAAAAAGGGGAGGCCAATCCTACGAGCAGTACTTC. Its protein product is CSANTKRGGQSYEQYF.

This clonotype was seen only a few times. This chain joins TRBV5-1 and TRBJ1-2; D remains ambiguous. There are 14 residues in the CDR3. Germline loops: CDR1 SGHRS, CDR2 YFSETQ. The V end lost 2 bases, the J end lost 4 bases, and 12 bases lay between the germline ends. CDR3 DNA sequence: TGCGCCAGCAGCTTTCCCAGTGGCGGCTATGGCTACACCTTC. Its translation: CASSFPSGGYGYTF.

The table lists this clonotype with many counts. The gene calls are TRBV29-1 and TRBJ2-1; TRBD1 agrees at 9 bases. From germline, CDR1 is SQVTM and CDR2 ANQGSEA. Germline trimming cut 6 bases from V and 9 bases from J; bases unmatched to any gene: 12. The CDR3 spans 14 residues. This CDR3 is CSVTRDRELGEQFF. The CDR3 DNA reads as TGCAGCGTAACCCGGGACAGGGAACTCGGTGAGCAGTTCTTC.

This clonotype was observed many times. The chain links TRBV7-3 to TRBJ2-5; perhaps TRBD1 as D (5 bases). Germline lookup yields CDR1 SGHTA and CDR2 FQGTGA. Trimming pared 0 bases from V and 5 bases from J, leaving 10 bases between. The length of the CDR3 is 14 residues. The CDR3 sequence: CASSLTDTSETQYF. In DNA form, the CDR3 reads TGTGCCAGCAGCTTAACGGACACCTCGGAGACCCAGTACTTC.

The rearrangement links TRBV5-1 to TRBJ2-7, with D maybe TRBD2 (7 bases). The CDR3 has 16 amino acids. Germline loops: CDR1 SGHRS, CDR2 YFSETQ. Trimming shortened V by 1 base and J by 3 bases, and 17 bases separated the two germline ends. The DNA of the CDR3 is TGCGCCAGCAGCTTGTCGGGGGCGGGAGTCAACTACGAGCAGTACTTC. It codes for CASSLSGAGVNYEQYF.

The gene calls are TRBV11-1 and TRBJ1-6, with a tentative D call TRBD1 (5 bases). The CDR3 runs to 19 residues. Per germline, CDR1 SGHAT and CDR2 FQDESV (reference sequence). V lost 0 bases to trimming and J lost 7 bases, with 22 bases between them. Here the CDR3 DNA reads TGTGCCAGCAGCTTAGCTATTAGAGGGACCGAAAGCAGGAATTCACCCCTCCACTTT. It translates to CASSLAIRGTESRNSPLHF.

This clonotype was seen more than once but under ten times. This chain connects TRBV5-5 to TRBJ2-3; TRBD1 matches at 9 bases. The CDR3 consists of 17 residues. CDR1 SGHKS and CDR2 YYEKEE come from the germline V gene (reference sequence). The V gene end was trimmed by 0 bases and the J gene end by 1 base; junction bases not matched to a gene: 6. The CDR3 sequence: CASSLVRDRARTDTQYF. In DNA form, the CDR3 reads TGTGCCAGCAGCTTGGTCCGGGACAGGGCACGCACAGATACGCAGTATTTT. The whole variable domain, filled in from reference TRBV5-5 and TRBJ2-3, reads DAGVTQSPTHLIKTRGQQVTLRCSPISGHKSVSWYQQVLGQGPQFIFQYYEKEERGRGNFPDRFSARQFPNYSSELNVNALLLGDSALYLCASSLVRDRARTDTQYFGPGTRLTVL.

This clonotype was seen ten or more times. V is TRBV5-1 and J is TRBJ2-3; 10 positions agree with TRBD2. CDR3 length: 14 residues. Germline CDR1 SGHRS, CDR2 YFSETQ. Trimming removed 5 bases from V and 4 bases from J; junction bases left unmatched: 4. CDR3 amino acids: CASRLAGGPDTQYF. CDR3 in DNA: TGCGCCAGCAGATTAGCGGGAGGTCCAGATACGCAGTATTTT.

This clonotype was picked up a small number of times. This chain connects TRBV12-3 or TRBV12-4 to TRBJ2-5, with 8 bases aligning to TRBD1. The CDR3 length is 15 residues. J gave up 4 bases and V 2 bases, and 6 bases lay outside the gene matches. CDR3 sequence: CASSLLTGGLETQYF. CDR3 nucleotides: TGTGCCAGCAGTTTACTCACAGGGGGGTTAGAGACCCAGTACTTC.